What follows are 17 T cell receptor beta chains derived from one specimen sequenced in a study of blood T cell repertoires in COVID-19. Sequencing was performed with immunoSEQ multiplex PCR; in TCRdb, only in-frame clones are kept and a portion is missing. The sample carries around 60,000 clones, 88% recorded once. The sequencing sample was made of peripheral blood. These TCRs come from a man aged 50 to 59 with active COVID-19.

The V call is TRBV5-5, the J call TRBJ1-1, with D perhaps TRBD1 (5 bases). This CDR3 has 16 amino acids. The germline CDR1 and CDR2 sequences are SGHKS and YYEKEE (reference sequence). Trimming removed 4 bases at V and 1 base at J, with 17 bases between. The CDR3: CASSAGLGQGNTEAFF. CDR3 nucleotide sequence: TGTGCCAGCAGCGCCGGGTTGGGGCAGGGGAACACTGAAGCTTTCTTT.

J is TRBJ1-5 and V is TRBV21-1. TRBV21-1 is given as a pseudogene. This CDR3 spans 12 amino acids. The CDR3 here is CASSKYNQPQHF. CDR3 nucleotides: TGTGCCAGCAGCAAATACAATCAGCCCCAGCATTTT.

This rearrangement joins TRBV5-4 to TRBJ1-2; D is possibly TRBD1 (5 bases). Germline values: CDR1 SGHNT, CDR2 YYREEE (reference sequence). V was trimmed by 3 bases and J by 1 base, leaving 16 bases between them. CDR3 length: 16 residues. CDR3 residues: CASSSPGRGFNYGYTF. The CDR3 DNA follows: TGTGCCAGCAGCTCACCCGGGCGGGGGTTTAACTATGGCTACACCTTC.

The chain joins TRBV5-1 to TRBJ1-2, with TRBD1 matching over 7 bases. Germline V gene sequence: CDR1 SGHRS, CDR2 YFSETQ. The trim removed 2 bases at V and 2 bases at J, leaving 6 bases unmatched. The CDR3 is 15 amino acids. CDR3 region: CASSFPGQLNYGYTF. DNA of the CDR3: TGCGCCAGCAGCTTCCCGGGACAGCTCAACTATGGCTACACCTTC.

This chain uses TRBV18 with TRBJ2-4; 7 bases fit TRBD1. CDR1 and CDR2 (germline): KGHSH, LQKENI. V trimming: 2 bases; J trimming: 6 bases; junction bases outside the gene matches: 10. The CDR3 is made up of 16 amino acids. The CDR3 coding sequence is TGTGCCAGCTCACCAACTGTTGACAGGGTGGGAAACATTCAGTACTTC. It translates to CASSPTVDRVGNIQYF.

The chain uses TRBV11-1 and TRBJ2-7; 7 nucleotides align to TRBD2. Trimming took 5 bases from V and 0 from J; bases not matched to a gene: 7. Germline loops: CDR1 SGHAT, CDR2 FQDESV (reference sequence). The CDR3 length is 15 residues. The CDR3: CASSLGLTSSYEQYF. CDR3 sequence (DNA): TGTGCCAGCAGCCTGGGACTAACGAGCTCCTACGAGCAGTACTTC.

The chain joins TRBV11-2 to TRBJ2-1; the match to TRBD2 covers 11 bases. This CDR3 spans 15 amino acids. V lost 4 bases to trimming and J lost 9 bases; unmatched junction nucleotides: 8. Looked up from germline, CDR1 is SGHAT and CDR2 is FQNNGV. This CDR3 is CASSSYLAGGPEQFF. CDR3 nucleotide sequence: TGTGCCAGCAGCTCATACTTAGCGGGGGGGCCTGAGCAGTTCTTC.

The chain links TRBV6-5 to TRBJ2-1; 7 bases match TRBD1. J gave up 4 bases and V 8 bases, and 11 bases lay outside the gene matches. Looked up from germline, CDR1 is MNHEY and CDR2 is SVGAGI. This CDR3 comprises 15 residues. CDR3: CASGRQGGSYNEQFF. CDR3 nucleotide sequence: TGTGCCAGCGGGAGACAGGGTGGTAGTTACAATGAGCAGTTCTTC.

This chain joins TRBV4-2 and TRBJ2-3, with D perhaps TRBD1 (6 bases). Germline CDR1 is LGHNA and CDR2 is YNFKEQ. Trimming pared 1 base from V and 2 bases from J, leaving 10 bases between. The CDR3 extends over 15 amino acids. CDR3 protein: CASSQGGQNTDTQYF. CDR3 nucleotides: TGTGCCAGCAGCCAAGGGGGGCAAAACACAGATACGCAGTATTTT.

V gene TRBV4-1 combines with J gene TRBJ2-7; D not resolved. The CDR3 runs 14 residues. CDR1 and CDR2 from the germline V gene are MGHRA and YSYEKL. V gave up 2 bases and J gave up 6 bases, with 14 bases separating them. This chain's CDR3 is CASSQNPQMLEQYF. The CDR3, as DNA: TGCGCCAGCAGCCAAAACCCCCAGATGCTCGAGCAGTACTTC.

This chain connects TRBV30 to TRBJ1-6; D is unresolved. CDR1 GTSNPN and CDR2 SVGIG come from the germline V gene (reference sequence). The CDR3 extends over 13 amino acids. CDR3: CALEASYNSPLHF. The CDR3 DNA is TGTGCTCTAGAGGCCTCCTATAATTCACCCCTCCACTTT.

The J gene is TRBJ2-1, the V gene TRBV5-5; D is unresolved. The CDR3 runs 17 residues. Germline loops: CDR1 SGHKS, CDR2 YYEKEE (reference sequence). With 4 bases removed from V and 0 bases from J, the gap between germline ends came to 17 bases. CDR3: CASSIEELESSYNEQFF. The CDR3 DNA follows: TGTGCCAGCAGCATTGAGGAGTTGGAATCCTCCTACAATGAGCAGTTCTTC. The full variable domain, its missing parts supplied by reference TRBV5-5 and TRBJ2-1, is DAGVTQSPTHLIKTRGQQVTLRCSPISGHKSVSWYQQVLGQGPQFIFQYYEKEERGRGNFPDRFSARQFPNYSSELNVNALLLGDSALYLCASSIEELESSYNEQFFGPGTRLTVL.

V and J are TRBV18 and TRBJ2-7; 7 bases align to TRBD2. Germline CDR1 KGHSH, CDR2 LQKENI. This CDR3 region has 15 residues. V gave up 3 bases and J gave up 2 bases; unmatched junction bases: 7. The CDR3 protein is CASSPKGGGPYEQYF. DNA for the CDR3: TGTGCCAGCTCACCCAAAGGCGGGGGACCCTACGAGCAGTACTTC. Full variable domain (remainder filled in from reference TRBV18 and TRBJ2-7): NAGVMQNPRHLVRRRGQEARLRCSPMKGHSHVYWYRQLPEEGLKFMVYLQKENIIDESGMPKERFSAEFPKEGPSILRIQQVVRGDSAAYFCASSPKGGGPYEQYFGPGTRLTVT.

The chain carries TRBV20-1 and TRBJ2-1; D uncertain. The germline CDR1 and CDR2 sequences are DFQATT and SNEGSKA (reference sequence). V lost 6 bases and J lost 10, with 10 bases in between. The CDR3 contains 10 residues. CDR3 loop: CSALSYEQFF. CDR3 bases: TGCAGTGCACTGTCCTACGAGCAGTTCTTC.

This rearrangement joins TRBV7-2 to TRBJ2-7; D is undetermined. The ends were cut back, 2 bases at V and 3 bases at J, with 11 bases in the middle. Germline lookup yields CDR1 SGHTA and CDR2 FQGNSA. CDR3 length: 14 amino acids. CDR3 coding DNA: TGTGCCAGCAGCTTAAACAGTGGGCACTACGAGCAGTACTTC. It encodes CASSLNSGHYEQYF.

This chain links TRBV7-8 with TRBJ2-7; unclear D gene. Germline V CDR1 and CDR2: SGHVS, FQNEAQ. The CDR3 runs to 15 residues. Trimming took 5 bases from V and 1 from J, leaving 15 bases between them. In DNA, the CDR3 is TGTGCCAGCAGCCCGAAAATCAGGATATCCTACGAGCAGTACTTC. Protein product: CASSPKIRISYEQYF.

The V call is TRBV27, the J call TRBJ2-7; TRBD2 might be the D (5 bases). Germline V gives CDR1 MNHEY, CDR2 SMNVEV (reference sequence). The CDR3 is made up of 13 amino acids. Trimming removed 0 bases at V and 3 bases at J, with 6 bases between. CDR3 DNA: TGTGCCAGCAGTTTATCGGAGGACTACGAGCAGTACTTC. Protein sequence: CASSLSEDYEQYF.